What follows describes a single T cell receptor (beta chain). Its antigen is not identified. The data belong to a study of shared clonotypes between healthy human individuals. General observations from the study: Naive CD4 clonotypes overlapped across several donors at 4.5% to 5.5%. How much donors shared clonotypes was expected to be affected by sequencing depth.

The assay was immunoSEQ multiplex PCR, and TCRdb's table has in-frame clones only and misses some. The sample has roughly 1.4 million clones, roughly 98.5% seen once. The CDR3 is made up of 14 amino acids. Trimming cost V 6 bases and J 4 bases; bases outside gene matches: 4. Germline CDR1 MDHEN, CDR2 SYDVKM. The sequence came from a man aged 25-45 years in good health. The chain links TRBV28 to TRBJ1-5; TRBD1 matches 9 bases. Sequenced: naive CD4+ T cells sorted from blood. Subset noted: CD45RA+ positively selected. CDR3 sequence (DNA): TGTGCCAGCAGCACCGGACAGGGGAATCAGCCCCAGCATTTT. It encodes CASSTGQGNQPQHF.